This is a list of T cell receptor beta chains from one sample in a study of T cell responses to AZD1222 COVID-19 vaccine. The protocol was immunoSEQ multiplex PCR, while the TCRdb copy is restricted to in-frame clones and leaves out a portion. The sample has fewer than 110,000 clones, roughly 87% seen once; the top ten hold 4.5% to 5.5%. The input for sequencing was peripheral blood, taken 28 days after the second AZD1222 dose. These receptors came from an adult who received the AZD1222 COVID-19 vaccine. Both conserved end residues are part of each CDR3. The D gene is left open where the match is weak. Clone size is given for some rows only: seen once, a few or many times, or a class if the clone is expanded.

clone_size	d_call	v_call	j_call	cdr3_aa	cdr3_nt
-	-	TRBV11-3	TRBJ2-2	CASSLGTGELFF	TGTGCCAGCAGCTTAGGTACCGGGGAGCTGTTTTTT
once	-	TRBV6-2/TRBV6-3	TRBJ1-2	CASSQGDRFGGYTF	TGTGCCAGCAGTCAAGGTGACAGGTTTGGCGGCTACACCTTC
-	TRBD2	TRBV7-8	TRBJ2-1	CASSLGHGSGGRDNEQFF	TGTGCCAGCAGCTTAGGGCATGGTAGCGGGGGCCGCGACAATGAGCAGTTCTTC
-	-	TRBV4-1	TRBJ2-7	CASSQEGGAAGAGPYEQYF	TGCGCCAGCAGCCAAGAAGGGGGGGCGGCAGGGGCCGGACCATACGAGCAGTACTTC
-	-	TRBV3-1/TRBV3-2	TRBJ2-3	CAAGGETSTDTQYF	TGTGCCGCGGGCGGCGAGACTAGCACAGATACGCAGTATTTT
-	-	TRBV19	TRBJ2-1	CASSQGSSYNEQFF	TGTGCCAGTAGTCAGGGTAGCTCCTACAATGAGCAGTTCTTC
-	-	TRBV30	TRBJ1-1	CAWSVPGLNTEAFF	TGTGCCTGGAGTGTCCCGGGATTGAACACTGAAGCTTTCTTT
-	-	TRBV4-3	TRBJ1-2	CASSQDRGSHGYTF	TGCGCCAGCAGCCAAGATCGGGGATCACATGGCTACACCTTC
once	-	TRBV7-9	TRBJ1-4	CASSSNTRVANEKLFF	TGTGCCAGCAGCTCTAATACGCGGGTGGCTAATGAAAAACTGTTTTTT
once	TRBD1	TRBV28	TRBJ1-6	CASTPGQGGSPLHF	TGTGCCAGCACCCCGGGACAGGGAGGATCACCCCTCCACTTT
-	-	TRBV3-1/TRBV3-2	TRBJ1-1	CASSQGPWAFF	TGTGCCAGCAGCCAGGGCCCCTGGGCTTTCTTT
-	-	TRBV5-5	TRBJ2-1	CASSFQGLEQFF	TGTGCCAGCAGCTTTCAAGGGCTTGAGCAGTTCTTC
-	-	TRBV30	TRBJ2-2	CAWRGDTGELFF	TGTGCCTGGAGGGGTGATACCGGGGAGCTGTTTTTT
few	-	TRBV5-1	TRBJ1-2	CASSPGTHDYGYTF	TGCGCCAGCAGCCCAGGGACTCATGATTATGGCTACACCTTC
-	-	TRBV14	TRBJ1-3	CASSQVAVSGNTIYF	TGTGCCAGCAGCCAAGTAGCAGTCTCTGGAAACACCATATATTTT
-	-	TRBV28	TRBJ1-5	CASSLRGTGQPQHF	TGTGCCAGCAGTTTGAGAGGGACCGGTCAGCCCCAGCATTTT
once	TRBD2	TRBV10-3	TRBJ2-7	CAISESDGEGEQYF	TGTGCCATCAGTGAGTCAGACGGGGAGGGCGAGCAGTACTTC
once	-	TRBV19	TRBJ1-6	CASSIGAGSSSPLHF	TGTGCCAGTAGTATAGGCGCCGGATCGTCTTCACCCCTCCACTTT
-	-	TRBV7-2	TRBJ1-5	CASRLQRDQPQHF	TGTGCCAGCAGACTCCAAAGGGATCAGCCCCAGCATTTT
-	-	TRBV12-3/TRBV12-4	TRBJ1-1	CASSSMNTEAFF	TGTGCCAGCAGTTCTATGAACACTGAAGCTTTCTTT
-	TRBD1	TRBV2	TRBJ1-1	CASSEQGARNTEAFF	TGTGCCAGCAGTGAACAGGGGGCGCGGAACACTGAAGCTTTCTTT